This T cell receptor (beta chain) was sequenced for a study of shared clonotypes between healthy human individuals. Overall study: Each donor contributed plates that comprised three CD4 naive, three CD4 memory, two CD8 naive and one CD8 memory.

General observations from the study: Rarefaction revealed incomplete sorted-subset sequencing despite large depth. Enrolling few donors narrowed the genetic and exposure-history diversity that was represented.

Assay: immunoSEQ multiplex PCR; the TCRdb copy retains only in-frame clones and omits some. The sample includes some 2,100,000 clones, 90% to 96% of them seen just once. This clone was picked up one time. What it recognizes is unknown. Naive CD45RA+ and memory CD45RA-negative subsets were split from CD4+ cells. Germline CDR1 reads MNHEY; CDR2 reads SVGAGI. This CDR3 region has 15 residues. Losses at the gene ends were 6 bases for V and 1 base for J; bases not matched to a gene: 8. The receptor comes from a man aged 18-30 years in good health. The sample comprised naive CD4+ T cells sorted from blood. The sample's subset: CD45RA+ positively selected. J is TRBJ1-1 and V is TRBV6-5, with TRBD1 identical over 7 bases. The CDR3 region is CASSPTGSANTEAFF. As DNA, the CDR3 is TGTGCCAGCAGCCCGACAGGGTCCGCGAACACTGAAGCTTTCTTT.